This T cell receptor beta chain was found in a study of shared clonotypes between healthy human individuals. Background on the study: Three plates each covered CD4 naive and memory; CD8 naive two, CD8 memory one.

In this sample, this clone turned up a few times. The antigen is undetermined. Findings of the study overall: Represented genetic and exposure-history diversity was restricted by having few donors. Generation probabilities were higher for clonotypes shared across all four sorted-subset donors than for unshared ones. The naive CD4 repertoires of a handful of donors were compared, and 5% to 6.5% of clonotypes were shared.

Here immunoSEQ multiplex PCR was the method, and the copy in TCRdb shows in-frame clones only, minus some. The profile covers under 850,000 clones, with 85% to 95% appearing a single time and around 24% taken by the ten largest. The V gene lost 5 bases and the J gene lost 4 bases, with 23 bases spanning the gap. This CDR3 comprises 17 residues. Germline CDR1 reads SEHNR; CDR2 reads FQNEAQ (reference sequence). As defined, naive CD8 cells were CD45RO-negative and positively selected for CCR7, with terminally differentiated effector memory CD45RA+ cells excluded. Sequenced material: naive CD8+ T cells sorted from blood. The chain recombines TRBV7-9 with TRBJ1-2, with D maybe TRBD1 (5 bases). This receptor was taken from a man aged 30 to 45 in good health. CDR3 amino acids: CASSHTQVGESGYGYTF. In nucleotides, the CDR3 is TGTGCCAGCAGCCACACGCAAGTGGGGGAGTCGGGCTATGGCTACACCTTC. The entire variable domain, with the rest obtained from reference TRBV7-9 and TRBJ1-2, is as follows: DTGVSQNPRHKITKRGQNVTFRCDPISEHNRLYWYRQTLGQGPEFLTYFQNEAQLEKSRLLSDRFSAERPKGSFSTLEIQRTEQGDSAMYLCASSHTQVGESGYGYTFGSGTRLTVV.